Each of the 17 T cell receptor beta chains below was sequenced from the same sample in a study of cytomegalovirus exposure and HLA in healthy donors. The PCR made use of 60 Vbeta and 13 Jbeta primers. TCRdb's table, derived via immunoSEQ multiplex PCR, lists solely in-frame clones and lacks some. The repertoire has some 150,000 clones, 55% to 70% of them found once; the top ten carry under 7.5%. Sequencing was done on a sample of PBMCs. These receptors all come from an older woman in good health and CMV-seropositive.

This chain connects TRBV29-1 to TRBJ1-2, with 8 bases aligning to TRBD1. After removal of 4 bases from V and 1 base from J, the junction contained 11 bases not matched to a gene. CDR3 length: 16 residues. In germline, CDR1 is SQVTM, CDR2 ANQGSEA. In DNA, the CDR3 is TGCAGCGTTGTCGGCCGAGGACAGGGCCTTAACTATGGCTACACCTTC. It encodes CSVVGRGQGLNYGYTF.

This chain connects TRBV19 to TRBJ2-5, with 11 bases identical to TRBD1. Germline values: CDR1 LNHDA, CDR2 SQIVND (reference sequence). J gave up 4 bases and V 3 bases, and 4 bases lay outside the gene matches. The CDR3 is made up of 15 amino acids. The CDR3 protein is CASSIGQGAGETQYF. CDR3 nucleotides: TGTGCCAGTAGTATCGGACAGGGGGCGGGAGAGACCCAGTACTTC.

This chain links TRBV7-2 with TRBJ2-2; a possible D gene is TRBD2 (5 bases). Trimming took off 5 bases at V and 7 bases at J, with 11 bases between the two ends. The CDR3 has 13 amino acids. Germline CDR1 SGHTA, CDR2 FQGNSA. The CDR3 bases are TGTGCCAGCAGCCTACTAGTAGACGGGGAGCTGTTTTTT. The encoded protein is CASSLLVDGELFF.

J is TRBJ2-1 and V is TRBV5-4; 8 nucleotides agree with TRBD1. Germline assignment: CDR1 SGHNT and CDR2 YYREEE (reference sequence). CDR3 length equals 16 residues. V gave up 3 bases and J gave up 4 bases; unmatched junction bases: 9. DNA for the CDR3: TGTGCCAGCAGCTCCGCAGGGGGCGTTAGTTACAATGAGCAGTTCTTC. Protein sequence: CASSSAGGVSYNEQFF.

The rearrangement uses TRBV11-2 and TRBJ2-1; 8 bases align to TRBD1. CDR3 length: 14 amino acids. CDR1 is SGHAT and CDR2 is FQNNGV in the germline V gene. The V and J ends lost 4 bases and 5 bases, in that order; junction bases with no gene match: 4. CDR3 sequence: CASSSTGANNEQFF. The CDR3 DNA follows: TGTGCCAGCAGCTCGACAGGGGCGAACAATGAGCAGTTCTTC.

On this clone itself: The sample contains more than one DNA sequence encoding this CDR3. This sequence joins TRBV5-1 and TRBJ2-5, with 7 positions matching TRBD1. CDR1 is SGHRS and CDR2 is YFSETQ in the germline V gene. The CDR3 sequence is 14 residues long. J was trimmed by 4 bases and V by 4 bases; bases with no gene match: 7. CDR3 bases: TGCGCCAGCAGCCCTGACAGGGTCGGAGAGACCCAGTACTTC. As protein: CASSPDRVGETQYF.

DNA for the CDR3: TGTGCCAGCAGTCTATTGGGGGGGGCCCTTGGCGAGCAGTACTTC. Protein sequence: CASSLLGGALGEQYF. The rearrangement joins TRBV2 to TRBJ2-7, with D possibly being TRBD2 (7 bases). The CDR3 runs 15 residues. V lost 5 bases and J lost 6, with 20 bases in between. Per the germline V gene, CDR1 is SNHLY and CDR2 is FYNNEI.

J is TRBJ2-1 and V is TRBV19; 13 bases fit TRBD2. CDR1 is LNHDA, CDR2 SQIVND, per germline (reference sequence). The CDR3 extends over 17 amino acids. Unmatched junction bases numbered 8, after V lost 4 bases and J lost 5 bases. CDR3 coding DNA: TGTGCCAGTAGTACAAGGACTAGCGGGAGCCCGAACAATGAGCAGTTCTTC. It specifies CASSTRTSGSPNNEQFF.

The chain links TRBV5-4 to TRBJ1-2; D not certain. Trimming took 1 base from V and 4 from J, leaving 17 bases between them. This CDR3 spans 16 amino acids. Per germline, CDR1 SGHNT and CDR2 YYREEE (reference sequence). CDR3 sequence: CASSLYIGQVTYGYTF. Written as DNA, the CDR3 is TGTGCCAGCAGCTTGTATATTGGTCAGGTTACCTATGGCTACACCTTC.

This clone turned up a few times. The rearrangement joins TRBV7-6 to TRBJ2-2; D may be TRBD1 (5 bases). The V gene's germline CDR1 is SGHVS and CDR2 FNYEAQ. V gave up 1 base and J gave up 4 bases, with 7 bases separating them. The CDR3 consists of 14 residues. CDR3 loop: CASSLGQITGELFF. The DNA of the CDR3 is TGTGCCAGCAGCTTAGGACAGATCACCGGGGAGCTGTTTTTT.

CDR3 DNA sequence: TGCGCCAGCAGCTCGCCTAGCGGGAACACAGATACGCAGTATTTT. This sequence encodes CASSSPSGNTDTQYF. The rearrangement joins TRBV5-1 to TRBJ2-3; TRBD2 matches 9 bases. V dropped 3 bases and J dropped 2; count of bases not matched to a gene: 4. This CDR3 comprises 15 residues. The germline V gene encodes CDR1 SGHRS and CDR2 YFSETQ.

The chain carries TRBV5-6 and TRBJ2-3; possible D gene TRBD2, 6 bases. The germline CDR1 and CDR2 sequences are SGHDT and YYEEEE. V was cut by 0 bases and J by 5 bases, with 13 bases left in between. There are 15 residues in the CDR3. The CDR3 DNA follows: TGTGCCAGCAGCTTGGGTTTTAGCGGCGAAGATACGCAGTATTTT. It translates to CASSLGFSGEDTQYF. Looking up the rest from reference TRBV5-6 and TRBJ2-3 gives the full variable domain: DAGVTQSPTHLIKTRGQQVTLRCSPKSGHDTVSWYQQALGQGPQFIFQYYEEEERQRGNFPDRFSGHQFPNYSSELNVNALLLGDSALYLCASSLGFSGEDTQYFGPGTRLTVL.

The rearrangement joins TRBV10-3 to TRBJ2-5; 11 bases match TRBD1. The end of the DNA is better explained by TRBJ2-7, so the J call may be wrong. CDR1 and CDR2 from the germline V gene are ENHRY and SYGVKD. CDR3 size: 14 residues. The CDR3 coding sequence is TGTGCCATCAGCGGACAGGGGGCTACCTACGAGCAGTACTTC. Translated: CAISGQGATYEQYF.

This sequence joins TRBV28 and TRBJ2-1; D is ambiguous. Trimming shortened V by 5 bases and J by 0 bases, and 11 bases separated the two germline ends. The CDR3 loop spans 15 amino acids. Germline V gene lookup returns CDR1 MDHEN and CDR2 SYDVKM. CDR3 in DNA: TGTGCCAGCAGTCCTTCCTCGGTCTCCTACAATGAGCAGTTCTTC. The encoded protein is CASSPSSVSYNEQFF.

The chain joins TRBV30 to TRBJ2-3; TRBD2 matches 7 bases. Germline loops: CDR1 GTSNPN, CDR2 SVGIG (reference sequence). Germline trimming cut 0 bases from V and 2 bases from J; bases unmatched to any gene: 2. The CDR3 extends over 14 amino acids. CDR3 residues: CAWSVGDYTDTQYF. As DNA, the CDR3 is TGTGCCTGGAGTGTCGGGGACTACACAGATACGCAGTATTTT.

The rearrangement joins TRBV5-1 to TRBJ2-3; 10 bases align to TRBD2. Germline V gene sequence: CDR1 SGHRS, CDR2 YFSETQ. V lost 5 bases and J lost 5; bases outside the gene matches: 5. The CDR3 has 14 residues. CDR3 protein: CASSFGTSEDTQYF. The CDR3 region has the DNA TGCGCCAGCAGTTTCGGGACTAGCGAAGATACGCAGTATTTT.

The chain recombines TRBV10-3 with TRBJ1-5; maybe TRBD1 (5 bases). V gave up 3 bases and J gave up 11 bases, with 14 bases separating them. In germline, CDR1 is ENHRY, CDR2 SYGVKD. The CDR3 runs to 13 residues. The CDR3 nucleotides read TGTGCCATCAGTGATTCCGAGCGGGGGGCCCAGCATTTT. Translating gives CAISDSERGAQHF.